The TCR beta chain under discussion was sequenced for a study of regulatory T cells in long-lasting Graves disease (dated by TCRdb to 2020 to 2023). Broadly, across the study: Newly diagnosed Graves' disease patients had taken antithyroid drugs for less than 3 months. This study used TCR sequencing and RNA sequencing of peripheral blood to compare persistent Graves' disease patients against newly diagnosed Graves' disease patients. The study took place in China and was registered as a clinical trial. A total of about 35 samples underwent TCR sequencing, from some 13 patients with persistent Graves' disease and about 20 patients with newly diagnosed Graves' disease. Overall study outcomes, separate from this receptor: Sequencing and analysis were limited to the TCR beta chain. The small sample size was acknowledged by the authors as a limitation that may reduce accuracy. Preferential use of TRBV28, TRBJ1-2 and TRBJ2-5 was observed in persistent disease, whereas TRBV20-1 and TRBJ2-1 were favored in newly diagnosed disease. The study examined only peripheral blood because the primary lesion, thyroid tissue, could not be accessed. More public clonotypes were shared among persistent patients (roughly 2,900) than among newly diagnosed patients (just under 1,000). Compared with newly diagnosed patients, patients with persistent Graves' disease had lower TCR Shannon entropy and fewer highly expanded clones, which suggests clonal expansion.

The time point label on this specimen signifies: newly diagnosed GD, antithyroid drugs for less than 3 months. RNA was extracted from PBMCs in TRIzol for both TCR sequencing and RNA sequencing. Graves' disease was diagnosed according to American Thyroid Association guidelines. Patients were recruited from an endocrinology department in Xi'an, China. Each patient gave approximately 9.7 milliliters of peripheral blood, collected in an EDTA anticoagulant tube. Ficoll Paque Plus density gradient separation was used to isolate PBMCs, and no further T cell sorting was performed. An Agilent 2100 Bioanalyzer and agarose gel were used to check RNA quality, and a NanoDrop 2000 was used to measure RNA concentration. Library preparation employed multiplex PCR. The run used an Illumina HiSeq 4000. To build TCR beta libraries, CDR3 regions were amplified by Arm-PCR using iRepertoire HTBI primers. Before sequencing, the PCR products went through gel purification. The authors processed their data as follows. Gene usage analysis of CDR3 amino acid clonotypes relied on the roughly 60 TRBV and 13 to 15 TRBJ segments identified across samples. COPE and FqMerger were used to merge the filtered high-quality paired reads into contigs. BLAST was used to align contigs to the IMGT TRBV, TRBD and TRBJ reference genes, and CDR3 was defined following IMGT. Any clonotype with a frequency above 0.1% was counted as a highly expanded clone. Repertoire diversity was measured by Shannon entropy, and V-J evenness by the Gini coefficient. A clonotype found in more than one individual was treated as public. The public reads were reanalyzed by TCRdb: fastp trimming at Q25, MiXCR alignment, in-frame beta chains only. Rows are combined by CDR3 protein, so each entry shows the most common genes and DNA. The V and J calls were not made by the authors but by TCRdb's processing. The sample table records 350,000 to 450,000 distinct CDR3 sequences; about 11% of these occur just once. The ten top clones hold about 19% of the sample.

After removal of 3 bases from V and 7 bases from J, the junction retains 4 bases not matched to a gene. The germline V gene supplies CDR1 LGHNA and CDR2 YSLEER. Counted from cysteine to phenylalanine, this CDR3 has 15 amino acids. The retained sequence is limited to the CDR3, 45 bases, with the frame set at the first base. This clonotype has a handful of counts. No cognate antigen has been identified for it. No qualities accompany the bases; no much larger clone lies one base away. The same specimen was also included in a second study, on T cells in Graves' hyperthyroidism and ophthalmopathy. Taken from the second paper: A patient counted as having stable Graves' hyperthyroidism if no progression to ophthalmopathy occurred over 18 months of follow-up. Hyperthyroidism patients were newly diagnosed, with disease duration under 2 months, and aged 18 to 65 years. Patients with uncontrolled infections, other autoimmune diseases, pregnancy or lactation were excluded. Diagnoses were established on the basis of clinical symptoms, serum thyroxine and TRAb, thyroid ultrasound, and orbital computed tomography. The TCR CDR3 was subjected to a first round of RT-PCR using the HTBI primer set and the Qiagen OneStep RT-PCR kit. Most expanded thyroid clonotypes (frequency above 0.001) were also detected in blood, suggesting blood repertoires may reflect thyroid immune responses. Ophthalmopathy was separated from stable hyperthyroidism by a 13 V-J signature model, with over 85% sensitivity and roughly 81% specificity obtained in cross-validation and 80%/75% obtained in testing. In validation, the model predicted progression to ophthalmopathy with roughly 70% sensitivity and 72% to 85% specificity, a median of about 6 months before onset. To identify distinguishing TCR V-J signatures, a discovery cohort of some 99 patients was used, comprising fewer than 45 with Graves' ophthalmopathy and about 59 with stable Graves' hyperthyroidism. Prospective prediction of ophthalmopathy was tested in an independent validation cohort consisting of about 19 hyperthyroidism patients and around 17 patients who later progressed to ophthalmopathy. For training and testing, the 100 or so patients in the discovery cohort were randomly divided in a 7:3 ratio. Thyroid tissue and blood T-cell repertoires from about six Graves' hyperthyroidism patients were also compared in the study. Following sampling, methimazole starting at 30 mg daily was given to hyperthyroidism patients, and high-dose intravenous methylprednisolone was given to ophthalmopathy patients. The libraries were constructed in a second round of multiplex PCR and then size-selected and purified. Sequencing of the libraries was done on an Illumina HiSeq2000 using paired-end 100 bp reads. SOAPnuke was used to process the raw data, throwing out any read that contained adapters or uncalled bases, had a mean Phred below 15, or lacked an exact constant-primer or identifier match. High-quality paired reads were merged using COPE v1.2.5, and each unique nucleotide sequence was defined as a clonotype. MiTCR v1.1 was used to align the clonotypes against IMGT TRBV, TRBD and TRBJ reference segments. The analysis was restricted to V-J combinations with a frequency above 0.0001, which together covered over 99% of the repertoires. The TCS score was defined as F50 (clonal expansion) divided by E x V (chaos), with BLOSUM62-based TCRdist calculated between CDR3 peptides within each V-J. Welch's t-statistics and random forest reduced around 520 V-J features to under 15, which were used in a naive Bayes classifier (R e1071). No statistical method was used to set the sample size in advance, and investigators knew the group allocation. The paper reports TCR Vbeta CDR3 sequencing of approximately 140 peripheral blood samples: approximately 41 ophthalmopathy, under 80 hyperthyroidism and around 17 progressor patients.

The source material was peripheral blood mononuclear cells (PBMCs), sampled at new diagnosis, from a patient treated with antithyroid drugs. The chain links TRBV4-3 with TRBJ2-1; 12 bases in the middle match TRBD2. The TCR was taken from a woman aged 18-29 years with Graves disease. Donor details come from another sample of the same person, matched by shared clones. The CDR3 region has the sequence CASSQMGLAGNEQFF. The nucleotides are TGCGCCAGCAGCCAGATGGGACTAGCGGGTAATGAGCAGTTCTTC.